This entry concerns a single T cell receptor beta chain. This specimen comes from a study of long-term antiretroviral therapy in people with HIV. CDR1 is MNHEY and CDR2 is SMNVEV in the germline V gene (reference sequence). Unmatched junction bases numbered 5, after V lost 1 base and J lost 4 bases. The CDR3 is 16 amino acids. Survey-level resolution applied to immunoSEQ assay v3.0. Clones were sequenced by immunoSEQ multiplex PCR, and TCRdb holds only the in-frame ones, with some missing. This sample has 11,000 or so clones, with 60% to 80% found just once. The material sequenced was unsorted PBMCs, taken 0.8 years before starting antiretroviral therapy. The TCR was taken from a woman aged 35 to 49 with HIV. The chain carries TRBV27 and TRBJ2-1, with 9 bases aligning to TRBD1. CDR3 in amino acids: CASSLYGDRAYNEQFF. CDR3 coding DNA: TGTGCCAGCAGTTTATATGGGGACAGGGCTTACAATGAGCAGTTCTTC.